The text below deals with one T cell receptor (beta chain). The antigen this receptor binds is unknown. Base qualities are not provided; no much larger clone lies one nucleotide away. The source of the sample is a study of shared clonotypes between healthy human individuals (dated by TCRdb to the early 2020s). Describing the broader study: Three men and a couple of women, aged 18 to 49 years, made up the cohort. Per donor, three plates each were used for CD4 naive and CD4 memory, two for CD8 naive, and one for CD8 memory. To estimate repertoire size and how much clonotype sharing occurs between individuals, the study deeply sequenced the blood TCR repertoires of about five healthy adults. To increase sequencing depth and limit assay-specific biases, different laboratories used diverse techniques to prepare libraries and sequence TCR repertoires. Between about 0.94 and 8.9 billion PBMCs per donor were obtained by leukapheresis. What the authors observed across the whole study: Pairwise subsampling led to the expectation that sequencing depth would affect the degree of clonotype sharing among donors. The small number of donors limited the genetic and exposure-history diversity represented. Higher generation probabilities were observed for clonotypes shared by all four sorted-subset donors than for non-shared clonotypes. Incomplete sequencing was indicated by rarefaction of sorted-subset datasets, despite the large sequencing depth. Approximately 4.8% of naive CD4, more than 3% of naive CD8, approximately 2.2% of memory CD4, and approximately 0.39% of memory CD8 clonotypes were shared across a handful of donors. Naive subsets generally had larger estimated clonotype richness than memory subsets did. Sampling was restricted to blood, and TCR repertoires in tissue are likely to differ from TCR repertoires in blood.

The donors were healthy, HIV-negative adults with no recently reported acute infections or vaccinations. All donors were Caucasian adults living in Nashville, Tennessee, USA. CD4+ T cells were enriched through magnetic negative selection, after which naive cells were positively selected on CD45RA and the remaining negative fraction served as the memory subset. After blood collection by leukapheresis, PBMCs were isolated using Ficoll-Histopaque density gradient centrifugation and then cryopreserved in the vapor phase of liquid nitrogen. Analytical flow cytometry was used to check the purity and quantity of every magnetically sorted T cell population. Each sorted fraction had its genomic DNA isolated and then quantified by UV absorbance on a Nanodrop 2000c. The junction carries 26 bases between V and J, which are trimmed by 0 bases and 10 bases respectively. The CDR3 runs 18 amino acids, cysteine and phenylalanine included. Left in the record is the CDR3 DNA by itself, 54 bases read in frame from the first base. Taken from the germline V gene, the CDR1 and CDR2 loops are SNHLY and FYNNEI.

Using the deep immunoSEQ assay, TCR CDR3 regions were amplified from genomic DNA by multiplex PCR. Genomic DNA extracted from each cell subset was distributed evenly over all wells of several immunoSEQ 96-well plates, and each plate served as one replicate. Each replicate PCR for sorted subsets received approximately 200 ng genomic DNA, equal to about 29,000 T cell genomes. The purified libraries were quantified using a Qubit 3.0 fluorometer, sized with a Bioanalyzer 2100, and then quantified again using the KAPA Library Quantification kit. A separate single-read 150-cycle Illumina NextSeq 550 flow cell was used to sequence each immunoSEQ 96-well plate. Regarding the original processing steps: Because the immunoSEQ output included only junctional sequences and no quality scores, the filtering could not be the same as the filtering used for full-length reads. Sequences were annotated with PyIR, a Python wrapper for IgBLAST v1.9, and V/J genes and CDR3 were assigned using IMGT germline references. Reads were removed for weak V/J assignments (E-value above 1e-6), missing CDR3, stop codons, out-of-frame junctions, or ambiguous translated residues. V3J clonotypes were defined as sequences sharing the same inferred V gene, J gene, and CDR3 amino acid sequence. Percentage overlap between repertoires was calculated by dividing the number of shared unique clonotypes by the size of the smaller repertoire. RTK rarefaction, the Chao1 estimator, and Recon v2.1 estimates of unobserved clonotypes were used to assess repertoire richness. For all TCRbeta clonotypes obtained by the gDNA method from a handful of donors, generation probabilities were computed with OLGA. This immuneACCESS table, as held by TCRdb, lists in-frame sequences with V and J called but not all clones. Of the missing ones, under half trace to an unresolved V gene in checked studies; the others have no known cause. That table furnishes V, J and clone size, whereas the DNA furnished D and trimming. The sample has 2.3 million or so clones on record, 93% of them singletons. About 0.39% of the sample belongs to the ten largest clones.

Rearrangement joined TRBV2 to TRBJ2-3, with the D assignment possibly TRBD1 or TRBD2, given 5 matching bases for each. This receptor was taken from a man younger than 35 in good health. Some clones in this sample may be carry-over from other donors' samples. The material sequenced was naive CD4+ T cells from PBMCs. The sample's cell subset or site label is to be understood as: CD45RA+ positively selected. CDR3 region: CASSEALLDGASPDPQYF. The nucleotides read TGTGCCAGCAGTGAAGCGCTTTTGGACGGGGCATCACCTGATCCGCAGTATTTT.